The 14 T cell receptor beta chains below all came from one sample that was sequenced in a study of T-cell memory formation after mild COVID-19. One entry per CDR3 protein results from TCRdb running MiXCR on the 5' RACE reads. The data show about 190,000 distinct CDR3 sequences, about 16% seen once. Sequencing was carried out using PBMCs or a T cell subset sorted from them (not recorded which). The receptors were sampled from an adult woman who had mild COVID-19 (a few samples of this study predate the infection). Cell type and time point are not known.

The V and J genes are TRBV29-1 and TRBJ1-1; no reliable D call. Between the trimmed V and J ends, which lost 4 bases and 7 bases, there was a span of 7 bases. This CDR3 is 10 amino acids long. Germline CDR1 SQVTM, CDR2 ANQGSEA. As DNA, the CDR3 is TGCAGCGTTGCCGGATATGAAGCTTTCTTT. Amino acids: CSVAGYEAFF.

This clonotype came up many times. The J gene is TRBJ2-2, the V gene TRBV7-7, with D tentatively TRBD1 (6 bases). CDR1 is SSHAT and CDR2 is FNYEAQ in the germline V gene (reference sequence). Trimming removed 5 bases at V and 1 base at J, with 8 bases between. The CDR3 has 14 amino acids. The CDR3 protein is CASSPTGNTGELFF. The CDR3 bases are TGTGCCAGCAGCCCGACAGGGAACACCGGGGAGCTGTTTTTT.

The genes are TRBV11-3 and TRBJ1-1; no clear D gene. Germline V gives CDR1 SGHNT, CDR2 YENEEA. The CDR3 contains 11 residues. The ends were cut back, 1 base at V and 6 bases at J, with 3 bases in the middle. Here the CDR3 DNA reads TGTGCCAGCAGCTTAGTCTCTGAAGCTTTCTTT. Translated, it gives CASSLVSEAFF.

The chain uses TRBV18 and TRBJ1-1; D call uncertain. Trimming took off 3 bases at V and 5 bases at J, with 13 bases between the two ends. CDR1 is KGHSH and CDR2 is LQKENI in the germline V gene. The CDR3 consists of 14 residues. The CDR3 coding sequence is TGTGCCAGCTCACCGGTGGCTCTGGGGACTGAAGCTTTCTTT. Translating gives CASSPVALGTEAFF.

The DNA for the CDR3 is TGTGCCAGCAGCGTAACTAGCGGACAAACCGGGGAGCTGTTTTTT. It yields the protein CASSVTSGQTGELFF. The chain employs TRBV9 and TRBJ2-2, with 8 positions matching TRBD2. The length of the CDR3 is 15 residues. Germline CDR1 SGDLS, CDR2 YYNGEE. The junction had 4 bases not matched to a gene; V was cut back by 1 base and J by 5 bases.

The V call is TRBV11-2, the J call TRBJ2-3; D unresolved. Germline V gene data show CDR1 as SGHAT and CDR2 as FQNNGV. The CDR3 spans 15 residues. V lost 1 base to trimming and J lost 2 bases, with 10 bases between them. The CDR3 spells CASSLVVGFTDTQYF. In DNA form, the CDR3 reads TGTGCCAGCAGCTTAGTAGTGGGTTTCACAGATACGCAGTATTTT.

This chain connects TRBV5-1 to TRBJ2-7, with 9 bases fitting TRBD1. The CDR3 contains 13 residues. Germline V gene lookup returns CDR1 SGHRS and CDR2 YFSETQ. The V and J ends lost 1 base and 7 bases, in that order; junction bases with no gene match: 3. CDR3 residues: CASSLRTGEEQYF. The CDR3 DNA follows: TGCGCCAGCAGCTTGAGGACAGGGGAAGAGCAGTACTTC. Supplemented by reference TRBV5-1 and TRBJ2-7, the full variable domain reads KAGVTQTPRYLIKTRGQQVTLSCSPISGHRSVSWYQQTPGQGLQFLFEYFSETQRNKGNFPGRFSGRQFSNSRSEMNVSTLELGDSALYLCASSLRTGEEQYFGPGTRLTVT.

The V and J genes are TRBV4-3 and TRBJ2-5; 10 bases match TRBD2. V trimming: 3 bases; J trimming: 4 bases; junction bases outside the gene matches: 8. Germline V gene lookup returns CDR1 LGHNA and CDR2 YSLEER. The CDR3 has 16 amino acids. The CDR3 loop is CASSHLLAGEGETQYF. The DNA of the CDR3 is TGCGCCAGCAGCCATCTGCTAGCGGGAGAGGGAGAGACCCAGTACTTC.

This clonotype appeared many times. The chain links TRBV3-1 to TRBJ2-5, with 9 positions matching TRBD1. The germline V gene has CDR1 LGHDT and CDR2 YNNKEL (reference sequence). The CDR3 loop spans 15 amino acids. Losses at the gene ends were 5 bases for V and 5 bases for J; bases not matched to a gene: 9. The CDR3 sequence: CASSKQGARGETQYF. DNA of the CDR3: TGTGCCAGCAGCAAACAGGGGGCGCGAGGTGAGACCCAGTACTTC.

V is TRBV29-1 and J is TRBJ2-3; TRBD2 matches at 10 bases. Trimming took 6 bases from V and 2 from J; bases not matched to a gene: 2. Looked up from germline, CDR1 is SQVTM and CDR2 is ANQGSEA. The length of the CDR3 is 13 residues. CDR3 loop: CSVSGGATDTQYF. As DNA, the CDR3 is TGCAGCGTGAGCGGGGGGGCCACAGATACGCAGTATTTT.

The genes are TRBV20-1 and TRBJ2-3; 10 bases line up with TRBD2. This CDR3 has 15 residues. The germline V gene has CDR1 DFQATT and CDR2 SNEGSKA (reference sequence). J gave up 1 base and V 5 bases, and 6 bases lay outside the gene matches. CDR3 sequence (DNA): TGCAGTGCTGCTACTCTAGCGGGGGGCACAGATACGCAGTATTTT. Its translation: CSAATLAGGTDTQYF.

Ten or more counts support this clonotype. This chain links TRBV4-2 with TRBJ2-1; no definite D call. The CDR3 runs to 16 residues. The germline V and J ends were trimmed by 0 bases and 0 bases, with 9 bases remaining between them. Germline CDR1 is LGHNA and CDR2 is YNFKEQ. For the CDR3, the DNA is TGTGCCAGCAGCCAAGAGGGCAGCAGCTCCTACAATGAGCAGTTCTTC. It specifies CASSQEGSSSYNEQFF.

The V call is TRBV3-1, the J call TRBJ1-6; no reliable D call. There are 13 residues in the CDR3. Germline CDR1 is LGHDT and CDR2 is YNNKEL (reference sequence). The V gene lost 2 bases and the J gene lost 7 bases, with 6 bases spanning the gap. DNA for the CDR3: TGTGCCAGCAGCCAAAGGCGCAATTCACCCCTCCACTTT. Residues: CASSQRRNSPLHF.

J is TRBJ1-2 and V is TRBV9; possibly TRBD1 for D (5 bases). Trimming took off 2 bases at V and 8 bases at J, with 13 bases between the two ends. In germline, CDR1 is SGDLS, CDR2 YYNGEE. The CDR3 runs to 13 residues. CDR3 residues: CASSVYGGVGYTF. The CDR3 nucleotides are TGTGCCAGCAGCGTCTACGGGGGGGTCGGCTACACCTTC.